One sample yielded the 30 T cell receptor beta chains listed below, sequenced in a study of cytomegalovirus exposure and HLA in healthy donors. Measured with immunoSEQ multiplex PCR; TCRdb has only the in-frame clones, and not every one. The sample contains 150,000 to 200,000 clones, around nine tenths of which appear only once. Sequencing was carried out using PBMCs. The receptor set was obtained from a woman younger than 45 in good health and CMV-seronegative.

V gene TRBV27 combines with J gene TRBJ2-3, with D uncertain. Germline V gene data show CDR1 as MNHEY and CDR2 as SMNVEV (reference sequence). V was cut by 6 bases and J by 2 bases, with 6 bases left in between. This CDR3 region has 12 residues. For the CDR3, the DNA is TGTGCCAGCAGGGGCAACACAGATACGCAGTATTTT. This encodes CASRGNTDTQYF.

The J gene is TRBJ1-1, the V gene TRBV4-3, with 9 bases lining up with TRBD1. J lost 3 bases, V lost 4 bases, and 6 bases had no gene match. CDR3 length equals 15 residues. Germline assignment: CDR1 LGHNA and CDR2 YSLEER. The CDR3 nucleotides read TGCGCCAGCAGCCGATCACAGGGGGCCCACACTGAAGCTTTCTTT. Amino acids: CASSRSQGAHTEAFF.

V is TRBV19 and J is TRBJ2-1, with D tentatively TRBD1 (6 bases). The length of the CDR3 is 16 residues. V was pared by 5 bases and J by 6 bases, with 20 bases between. The germline V gene has CDR1 LNHDA and CDR2 SQIVND (reference sequence). This CDR3 reads CASSVRQEYNFNEQFF. Written as DNA, the CDR3 is TGTGCCAGTAGTGTGAGACAGGAGTACAACTTCAATGAGCAGTTCTTC.

CDR3 region: CASSRGTGPENEQFF. The CDR3 coding sequence is TGTGCCAGCAGCCGGGGGACTGGACCCGAGAATGAGCAGTTCTTC. The chain is built from TRBV4-2 and TRBJ2-1; a possible D gene is TRBD2 (6 bases). Trimming shortened V by 4 bases and J by 7 bases, and 17 bases separated the two germline ends. The CDR3 covers 15 residues. CDR1 is LGHNA and CDR2 is YNFKEQ in the germline V gene.

Only a few counts were recorded for this clone. The V gene is TRBV27, the J gene TRBJ1-6, with D tentatively TRBD1 (5 bases). The CDR3 is 17 residues long. Germline-derived CDR1 and CDR2 are MNHEY and SMNVEV (reference sequence). Trimming left V 3 bases short and J 0 bases short, with 12 bases between. The CDR3 coding sequence is TGTGCCAGCAGTTTCCTCGGCAGGGACTCCTATAATTCACCCCTCCACTTT. Translated: CASSFLGRDSYNSPLHF.

The chain joins TRBV5-1 to TRBJ2-2; D unresolved. This CDR3 spans 13 amino acids. Per germline, CDR1 SGHRS and CDR2 YFSETQ. V lost 1 base and J lost 7, with 8 bases in between. The CDR3 bases are TGCGCCAGCAGCTTGTATGTTTACGGGGAGCTGTTTTTT. Protein: CASSLYVYGELFF.

This clone was observed once. The chain links TRBV6-5 to TRBJ1-2; D not resolved. Trimming removed 1 base at V and 7 bases at J, with 19 bases between. CDR3 length equals 16 residues. From germline, CDR1 is MNHEY and CDR2 SVGAGI. The CDR3 reads CASSYLSSPVLSGYTF. CDR3 DNA sequence: TGTGCCAGCAGTTACTTAAGCTCGCCGGTATTAAGTGGCTACACCTTC.

The chain carries TRBV27 and TRBJ2-2; 8 positions agree with TRBD1. Trimming at V came to 2 bases and at J to 1 base, leaving 9 bases not matched to a gene. The CDR3 runs to 18 residues. The germline V gene encodes CDR1 MNHEY and CDR2 SMNVEV (reference sequence). The CDR3 here is CASSLEGPGTGNTGELFF. The DNA of the CDR3 is TGTGCCAGCAGTTTAGAAGGTCCAGGGACAGGGAACACCGGGGAGCTGTTTTTT.

The chain combines TRBV6-5 with TRBJ2-7, with D tentatively TRBD1 (5 bases). This CDR3 region has 15 residues. V gave up 6 bases and J gave up 3 bases, with 18 bases separating them. Germline CDR1 reads MNHEY; CDR2 reads SVGAGI. CDR3: CASRPPLGHLYEQYF. CDR3 nucleotides: TGTGCCAGCAGACCCCCACTCGGACACCTCTACGAGCAGTACTTC.

This chain links TRBV18 with TRBJ1-2; 8 bases map to TRBD1. The J segment lost 1 base and the V segment lost 5 bases, leaving 6 bases of the junction unmatched. CDR1 is KGHSH, CDR2 LQKENI, per germline. The CDR3 contains 15 residues. The chain's CDR3 is CASSAGTGDNYGYTF. CDR3 DNA: TGTGCCAGCTCAGCCGGGACAGGTGATAACTATGGCTACACCTTC.

The rearrangement joins TRBV10-3 to TRBJ2-3; a weak D match, TRBD1 (6 bases). This CDR3 has 15 amino acids. The V and J ends lost 4 bases and 1 base respectively, with 12 bases between them. CDR1 ENHRY and CDR2 SYGVKD come from the germline V gene. CDR3 sequence: CAISATGSGTDTQYF. The CDR3 coding sequence is TGTGCCATCAGTGCGACAGGAAGCGGCACAGATACGCAGTATTTT.

The rearrangement links TRBV29-1 to TRBJ2-1; D is possibly TRBD1 (7 bases). The CDR3 length is 14 residues. Germline loops: CDR1 SQVTM, CDR2 ANQGSEA. V was trimmed by 1 base and J by 3 bases, leaving 10 bases between them. In DNA form, the CDR3 reads TGCAGCGTTGAAGGGCAGGGGGGCTACAATGAGCAGTTCTTC. Translating it yields CSVEGQGGYNEQFF.

The chain recombines TRBV19 with TRBJ2-7; 7 nucleotides align to TRBD1. The germline CDR1 and CDR2 sequences are LNHDA and SQIVND (reference sequence). Losses at the gene ends were 5 bases for V and 5 bases for J; bases not matched to a gene: 9. The CDR3 contains 14 residues. CDR3 bases: TGTGCCAGTAGTCAGACAGGGATAGTCGACGAGCAGTACTTC. Translated: CASSQTGIVDEQYF.

The chain links TRBV6-5 to TRBJ2-5, with TRBD2 matching over 7 bases. The CDR3 loop spans 15 amino acids. The junction had 4 bases not matched to a gene; V was cut back by 2 bases and J by 1 base. The germline gives CDR1 MNHEY, CDR2 SVGAGI. Written as DNA, the CDR3 is TGTGCCAGCAGTTACGGGGGGGGACGCCAAGAGACCCAGTACTTC. Translating it yields CASSYGGGRQETQYF.

There are a few counts of this clone. The J gene is TRBJ1-5, the V gene TRBV27; TRBD1 matches at 9 bases. Germline V gene sequence: CDR1 MNHEY, CDR2 SMNVEV (reference sequence). The CDR3 is 16 amino acids. Germline trimming cut 2 bases from V and 0 bases from J; bases unmatched to any gene: 2. CDR3 residues: CASSLTGGYSNQPQHF. The CDR3 nucleotides are TGTGCCAGCAGTTTAACAGGGGGCTATAGCAATCAGCCCCAGCATTTT.

V and J are TRBV6-1 and TRBJ1-2; D unresolved. The CDR3 totals 12 residues. Germline loops: CDR1 MNHNS, CDR2 SASEGT. V was clipped by 7 bases and J by 4 bases, with 10 bases between them. The CDR3 coding sequence is TGTGCCAGCAAAACCGACACCTATGGCTACACCTTC. It translates to CASKTDTYGYTF.

In its sample, this clone was seen many times. The chain combines TRBV19 with TRBJ2-2, with 7 bases matching TRBD1. This CDR3 contains 15 residues. The germline V gene encodes CDR1 LNHDA and CDR2 SQIVND (reference sequence). The junction had 4 bases not matched to a gene; V was cut back by 3 bases and J by 3 bases. The CDR3 DNA sequence: TGTGCCAGTAGTATCATAGGACAGGACACCGGGGAGCTGTTTTTT. Encoded protein: CASSIIGQDTGELFF. Full variable domain (rest looked up from reference TRBV19 and TRBJ2-2): DGGITQSPKYLFRKEGQNVTLSCEQNLNHDAMYWYRQDPGQGLRLIYYSQIVNDFQKGDIAEGYSVSREKKESFPLTVTSAQKNPTAFYLCASSIIGQDTGELFFGEGSRLTVL.

In nucleotides, the CDR3 is TGTGCCAGCAGTGAAGGGTACGGCGGTGACACTGAAGCTTTCTTT. Translation: CASSEGYGGDTEAFF. The J gene is TRBJ1-1, the V gene TRBV2; D is unresolved. V was pared by 1 base and J by 3 bases, with 12 bases between. CDR1 and CDR2 from the germline V gene are SNHLY and FYNNEI. CDR3 size: 15 residues.

This chain joins TRBV5-8 and TRBJ2-7; D remains ambiguous. Germline loops: CDR1 SGHTS, CDR2 YDEGEE. The CDR3 totals 11 residues. V lost 4 bases, J lost 3 bases, and 5 bases lay in between. The CDR3 loop is CASSAGYEQYF. The CDR3 DNA sequence: TGTGCCAGCAGCGCCGGCTACGAGCAGTACTTC.

The chain links TRBV5-6 to TRBJ2-3, with 9 bases that match TRBD2. This CDR3 comprises 16 residues. V gave up 2 bases and J gave up 3 bases; unmatched junction bases: 7. From germline, CDR1 is SGHDT and CDR2 YYEEEE. The CDR3 DNA sequence: TGTGCCAGCAGCTTTGGCGCGGGGGGGGTTACAGATACGCAGTATTTT. It codes for CASSFGAGGVTDTQYF.

V and J are TRBV6-5 and TRBJ2-7; possibly TRBD2 for D (5 bases). With 4 bases removed from V and 2 bases from J, the gap between germline ends came to 9 bases. The CDR3 contains 13 residues. Germline V gene lookup returns CDR1 MNHEY and CDR2 SVGAGI. For the CDR3, the DNA is TGTGCCAGCAGTTCCGAGGGAACCTACGAGCAGTACTTC. As protein: CASSSEGTYEQYF.

The chain has TRBV29-1 and TRBJ1-1, with TRBD1 as a possible D gene (5 bases). The CDR3 is 18 amino acids. The ends were cut back, 4 bases at V and 6 bases at J, with 30 bases in the middle. Germline assignment: CDR1 SQVTM and CDR2 ANQGSEA. The DNA of the CDR3 is TGCAGCGTTGTCGGGTCGGCAGGGCAAGGCGTGATGAGCGCTGAAGCTTTCTTT. This translates into CSVVGSAGQGVMSAEAFF.

V usage is TRBV6-5 and J usage is TRBJ1-5; D possibly corresponds to TRBD1 (6 bases). Trimming removed 4 bases from V and 3 bases from J, with 13 bases in between. Germline V lookup: CDR1 MNHEY, CDR2 SVGAGI. The CDR3 has 15 residues. CDR3 sequence (DNA): TGTGCCAGCAGTTCCAGACAGGCCAACAATCAGCCCCAGCATTTT. Encoded protein: CASSSRQANNQPQHF.

V gene TRBV7-8 combines with J gene TRBJ2-2, with a weak D call TRBD2 (6 bases). CDR3 size: 15 residues. V was shortened by 4 bases and J by 1 base, with 10 bases between the two germline ends. Germline lookup yields CDR1 SGHVS and CDR2 FQNEAQ. CDR3 sequence: CASSSHGGNTGELFF. For the CDR3, the DNA is TGTGCCAGCAGCTCACACGGGGGGAACACCGGGGAGCTGTTTTTT.

V and J are TRBV7-8 and TRBJ1-4; maybe TRBD1 (6 bases). The germline V gene encodes CDR1 SGHVS and CDR2 FQNEAQ. V gave up 5 bases and J gave up 4 bases, with 11 bases separating them. The CDR3 is made up of 14 amino acids. The DNA for the CDR3 is TGTGCCAGCAGCCTAACAGGGAATAATGAAAAACTGTTTTTT. This sequence encodes CASSLTGNNEKLFF.

This sequence joins TRBV7-6 and TRBJ2-3, with TRBD1 matching 8 bases. Germline CDR1 and CDR2: SGHVS and FNYEAQ. Trimming cost V 5 bases and J 0 bases; bases outside gene matches: 10. There are 17 residues in the CDR3. The chain's CDR3 is CASSPRGQGRSTDTQYF. CDR3 nucleotide sequence: TGTGCCAGCAGCCCCAGAGGACAGGGCCGTAGCACAGATACGCAGTATTTT.

The chain has TRBV4-1 and TRBJ2-3; the match to TRBD2 covers 7 bases. V lost 7 bases to trimming and J lost 1 base; unmatched junction nucleotides: 17. This CDR3 has 18 residues. Germline V gene sequence: CDR1 MGHRA, CDR2 YSYEKL. CDR3: CASTSSLRDYARTDTQYF. DNA for the CDR3: TGCGCCAGCACCTCGTCTCTCCGGGACTACGCACGCACAGATACGCAGTATTTT.

The genes are TRBV7-9 and TRBJ2-7, with D possibly TRBD1 on 6 matching bases. V was cut by 4 bases and J by 6 bases, with 13 bases left in between. The CDR3 consists of 13 residues. Germline values: CDR1 SEHNR, CDR2 FQNEAQ (reference sequence). The CDR3 protein is CASSSPTGSEQYF. CDR3 sequence (DNA): TGTGCCAGCAGCTCCCCGACAGGATCCGAGCAGTACTTC.

The chain couples TRBV5-1 to TRBJ2-7; TRBD2 might be the D (5 bases). The germline CDR1 and CDR2 sequences are SGHRS and YFSETQ. Trimming left V 4 bases short and J 1 base short, with 6 bases between. This CDR3 region has 12 residues. This CDR3 reads CASSRESYEQYF. For the CDR3, the DNA is TGCGCCAGCAGCCGGGAATCCTACGAGCAGTACTTC.

This clone was observed a single time. The chain carries TRBV7-2 and TRBJ1-4, with D perhaps TRBD1 (6 bases). The CDR3 has 15 amino acids. V lost 3 bases and J lost 7, with 15 bases in between. Germline V gives CDR1 SGHTA, CDR2 FQGNSA. Here the CDR3 DNA reads TGTGCCAGCAGCTTTGCGGGGGCGTCGGGTGAAAAACTGTTTTTT. This translates into CASSFAGASGEKLFF.